This T cell receptor beta chain was obtained from a study of shared clonotypes between healthy human individuals. Notes on the study in general: The study sampled only blood, and tissue repertoires likely differ. Across a handful of donors, naive CD4 shared roughly 5%, naive CD8 3% to 3.5%, memory CD4 less than 2.5%, memory CD8 0.4% to 0.5%.

This clone was seen only a few times. Antigen: not known. CDR1 and CDR2 (germline): SGHTS, YDEGEE. The CDR3 has 15 residues. The V segment lost 7 bases and the J segment 0 bases; nucleotides outside the gene matches: 7. Naive CD8 isolation took CD45RO-negative cells positively selected for CCR7 and excluded terminally differentiated effector memory CD45RA+ cells. Assay execution took place at the deep level. Libraries were prepared by immunoSEQ multiplex PCR; TCRdb keeps only in-frame clonotypes and omits some of them. The table has some 2 million clones, about 95% seen once. This TCR was recovered from a man aged 18 to 29 in good health. The chain combines TRBV5-8 with TRBJ1-5; TRBD1 agrees at 7 bases. Sequencing was performed on naive CD8+ T cells sorted from blood. The CDR3 region has the DNA TGTGCCAGCCTGGGGACAGATTATAGCAATCAGCCCCAGCATTTT. It encodes CASLGTDYSNQPQHF.